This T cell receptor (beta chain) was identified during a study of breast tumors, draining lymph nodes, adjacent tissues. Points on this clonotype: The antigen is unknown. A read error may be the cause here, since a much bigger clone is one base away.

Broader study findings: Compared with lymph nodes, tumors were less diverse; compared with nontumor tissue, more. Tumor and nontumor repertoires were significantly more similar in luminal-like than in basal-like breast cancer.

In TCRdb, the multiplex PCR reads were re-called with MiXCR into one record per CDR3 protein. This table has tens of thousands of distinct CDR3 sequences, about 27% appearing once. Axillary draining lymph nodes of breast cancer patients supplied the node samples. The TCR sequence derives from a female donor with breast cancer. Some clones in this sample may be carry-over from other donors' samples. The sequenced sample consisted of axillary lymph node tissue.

The CDR3 protein is CATRDRTYEQYF. The DNA for the CDR3 is TGTGCCACTCGGGATCGCACCTACGAGCAGTACTTC. J is TRBJ2-7 and V is TRBV28; weak D call: TRBD2 (5 bases). The V end was cut by 10 bases, the J end by 2 bases, with 12 bases between. The CDR3 runs 12 residues. Germline V gene data show CDR1 as MDHEN and CDR2 as SYDVKM.